This T cell receptor (beta chain) derives from a study of T cell responses to AZD1222 COVID-19 vaccine. Findings and caveats of the study: Spike-specific TCR breadth and depth both grew after two AZD1222 doses. Sampling captured repertoires only after the peak T cell response. The study identified only five to seven AZD1222 recipients as seropositive at baseline. Possibly, clonal diversity was underestimated; donors were largely white British and included more females.

On this clone: Its cognate antigen is unknown.

Clones were sequenced by immunoSEQ multiplex PCR, and TCRdb holds only the in-frame ones, with some missing. The top ten hold 4% to 4.5% of the sample, which has about 120,000 clones, over 75% seen once. Looked up from germline, CDR1 is MGHDK and CDR2 is SYGVNS. Trimming removed 1 base at V and 1 base at J, with 11 bases between. The CDR3 is made up of 16 amino acids. The clonotype was recovered from an adult who received the MenACWY meningococcal vaccine as a control. This chain connects TRBV25-1 to TRBJ2-4; tentatively, D is TRBD2 (6 bases). Sequences were derived from peripheral blood, sampled 28 days after the second dose of the MenACWY control vaccine. DNA of the CDR3: TGTGCCAGCAGTGAATTGGGGGGAGCGGCCAAAAACATTCAGTACTTC. This codes for CASSELGGAAKNIQYF.